This entry concerns a single TCR beta chain. Its matching antigen is unknown. Alongside a J-beta primer mix, a sample-barcoded 5' primer served in a second PCR lasting 7 to 11 cycles. MiXCR, applied by TCRdb to the 5' RACE reads, yields one record per CDR3 protein. The table records more than 1 million distinct CDR3 sequences, roughly 45% of them present only once. The entry originates in a study of blood T cells in healthy people across ages. Findings and caveats of the study: Correlation between TCR beta diversity and naive T cell percentage was strong.

The sequenced sample was blood. The source of this sequence is an older woman in good health.

Here the CDR3 DNA reads TGCGCCAGCAGCTTGGTCGGGACTAGAGTTCCAGATACGCAGTATTTT. Residues: CASSLVGTRVPDTQYF. The genes are TRBV5-1 and TRBJ2-3; 8 positions agree with TRBD2. The germline gives CDR1 SGHRS, CDR2 YFSETQ. The length of the CDR3 is 16 residues. V was pared by 0 bases and J by 4 bases, with 7 bases of the junction left unmatched. Together with reference TRBV5-1 and TRBJ2-3, the CDR3 gives the full variable domain: KAGVTQTPRYLIKTRGQQVTLSCSPISGHRSVSWYQQTPGQGLQFLFEYFSETQRNKGNFPGRFSGRQFSNSRSEMNVSTLELGDSALYLCASSLVGTRVPDTQYFGPGTRLTVL.